This TCR beta chain was found in a study of blood T cell repertoires in COVID-19. There are 16 residues in the CDR3. Germline trimming cut 2 bases from V and 10 bases from J; bases unmatched to any gene: 13. The germline V gene encodes CDR1 MNHNS and CDR2 SASEGT. Clones were sequenced by immunoSEQ multiplex PCR, and TCRdb holds only the in-frame ones, with some missing. The top ten clones hold 19% of a sample with 65,000 to 70,000 clones, approximately 90% of them seen once. The chain recombines TRBV6-1 with TRBJ2-1; 8 bases match TRBD2. The TCR sequence derives from a woman older than 75 with acute or convalescent COVID-19. Sequences were obtained from peripheral blood. The CDR3 loop is CASSESLTSGDWEQFF. The CDR3 region has the DNA TGTGCCAGCAGTGAAAGCTTAACTAGCGGAGACTGGGAGCAGTTCTTC.